The 7 T cell receptor beta chains presented below share a single source sample, sequenced in a study of blood T cells in healthy people across ages. The use of a sample-barcoded 5' primer and a J-beta primer mix characterized a second PCR of roughly 7 to 11 cycles. Via MiXCR, TCRdb re-called the 5' RACE reads, giving one row per CDR3 protein. The data contain around 700,000 distinct CDR3 sequences, 20% to 25% of them singletons. The sample also formed part of further work on T cells of mothers and their children.

The sequencing sample was made of blood. Receptors originate from a boy between 10 and 17 years old in good health.

V and J are TRBV7-6 and TRBJ2-5, with D unresolved. There are 13 residues in the CDR3. Trimming took off 5 bases at V and 5 bases at J, with 12 bases between the two ends. Germline CDR1 and CDR2: SGHVS and FNYEAQ. For the CDR3, the DNA is TGTGCCAGCAGCCCCAGCCCCGGGGAGACCCAGTACTTC. Translating gives CASSPSPGETQYF.

The chain is built from TRBV7-9 and TRBJ1-2, with D tentatively TRBD1 (5 bases). The V gene lost 6 bases and the J gene lost 0 bases, with 14 bases spanning the gap. Germline CDR1 is SEHNR and CDR2 is FQNEAQ (reference sequence). This CDR3 comprises 15 residues. The CDR3 bases are TGTGCCAGCAGTGATAGGACATGGGCTAACTATGGCTACACCTTC. Protein: CASSDRTWANYGYTF.

This chain uses TRBV20-1 with TRBJ2-7, with 7 bases fitting TRBD2. V lost 0 bases and J lost 3; bases outside the gene matches: 8. This CDR3 is built from 15 residues. Germline V lookup: CDR1 DFQATT, CDR2 SNEGSKA (reference sequence). DNA of the CDR3: TGCAGTGCTAGAGATCGGGCTAGCGGAGGCTACGAGCAGTACTTC. This gives the protein CSARDRASGGYEQYF.

The rearrangement joins TRBV19 to TRBJ1-2, with D possibly TRBD1 on 5 matching bases. Germline V gives CDR1 LNHDA, CDR2 SQIVND (reference sequence). V was trimmed by 7 bases and J by 4 bases, leaving 13 bases between them. CDR3 length equals 13 residues. This CDR3 reads CASTVGAIYGYTF. CDR3 nucleotides: TGTGCCAGTACAGTAGGGGCGATCTATGGCTACACCTTC.

This clonotype was seen only a few times. The gene calls are TRBV20-1 and TRBJ2-1, with a possible D match to TRBD1 (5 bases). The better agreement between TRBJ2-7 and the DNA end casts doubt on the J call. Germline CDR1 reads DFQATT; CDR2 reads SNEGSKA (reference sequence). The CDR3 is 14 amino acids. DNA for the CDR3: TGCAGTGCTAGAAGTAAACAGGCGAACTACGAGCAGTACTTC. This sequence encodes CSARSKQANYEQYF.

The chain employs TRBV5-6 and TRBJ2-7, with D hard to call. Germline CDR1 SGHDT, CDR2 YYEEEE. The CDR3 covers 13 residues. V was shortened by 4 bases and J by 6 bases, with 14 bases between the two germline ends. CDR3 amino acids: CASSPAMSFEQYF. In DNA, the CDR3 is TGTGCCAGCAGCCCGGCTATGAGTTTCGAGCAGTACTTC.

The rearrangement links TRBV5-1 to TRBJ2-1, with 7 bases matching TRBD1. V lost 0 bases to trimming and J lost 4 bases; unmatched junction nucleotides: 4. The CDR3 spans 15 residues. Germline values: CDR1 SGHRS, CDR2 YFSETQ. Here the CDR3 DNA reads TGCGCCAGCAGCTTGGGGGGGACAGAATACAATGAGCAGTTCTTC. This translates into CASSLGGTEYNEQFF.